This entry lists 31 T cell receptor beta chains sequenced from one sample in a study of CD8 T cells in ankylosing spondylitis. TCRdb recomputed calls from the 5' RACE reads with MiXCR, one row per CDR3 protein. Of 85,000 to 100,000 distinct CDR3 sequences in the sample, 7.5% to 9% are singletons; the top ten hold around a tenth. What was sequenced was blood, either unsorted or a sorted T cell fraction (not recorded which). These receptors originate from a male donor with ankylosing spondylitis or in good health (not recorded which).

This clonotype was seen ten or more times. The CDR3 bases are TGCAGTGCCCCGAGTAGGACAAACCAAGAGACCCAGTACTTC. Amino acids: CSAPSRTNQETQYF. This chain joins TRBV20-1 and TRBJ2-5; possible D gene TRBD1, 5 bases. This CDR3 contains 14 residues. V lost 6 bases to trimming and J lost 0 bases, with 14 bases between them. CDR1 DFQATT and CDR2 SNEGSKA come from the germline V gene (reference sequence).

Ten or more counts support this clonotype. V and J are TRBV15 and TRBJ2-1, with D tentatively TRBD1 or TRBD2 (5 bases each). Between the trimmed V and J ends, which lost 1 base and 0 bases, there was a span of 13 bases. Germline CDR1 LNHNV, CDR2 YYDKDF (reference sequence). The CDR3 length is 17 residues. The CDR3 loop reads CATSRVVGASSYNEQFF. CDR3 nucleotide sequence: TGTGCCACCAGCAGAGTAGTCGGGGCGAGCTCCTACAATGAGCAGTTCTTC.

A note on this clonotype: Since a much larger clone is just one base distant, this may be a read error. The rearrangement links TRBV4-2 to TRBJ2-6; D is unresolved. The CDR3 is 14 residues long. Germline V gene sequence: CDR1 LGHNA, CDR2 YNFKEQ. The CDR3 reads CVSSQVSGANVLTF. CDR3 DNA sequence: TGTGTCAGCAGCCAAGTCTCTGGGGCCAACGTCCTGACTTTC.

Ten or more counts support this clonotype. The chain carries TRBV7-2 and TRBJ1-5; D may be TRBD1 (6 bases). This CDR3 has 15 amino acids. Germline V gives CDR1 SGHTA, CDR2 FQGNSA. V lost 1 base to trimming and J lost 5 bases, with 12 bases between them. This chain's CDR3 is CASSLDTGYHQPQHF. CDR3 sequence (DNA): TGTGCCAGCAGCTTAGATACAGGGTATCATCAGCCCCAGCATTTT.

This clonotype was seen a few times. V and J are TRBV4-3 and TRBJ2-3, with D perhaps given as TRBD1 or TRBD2 (6 bases each). The V gene lost 1 base and the J gene lost 0 bases, with 8 bases spanning the gap. Germline V gene data show CDR1 as LGHNA and CDR2 as YSLEER. There are 15 residues in the CDR3. CDR3 DNA sequence: TGCGCCAGCAGCCAAGGGGGGGCTAGCACAGATACGCAGTATTTT. Amino acids: CASSQGGASTDTQYF.

The chain has TRBV5-6 and TRBJ2-1, with a possible D match to TRBD1 (6 bases). This CDR3 spans 16 amino acids. The germline V gene has CDR1 SGHDT and CDR2 YYEEEE. Trimming stripped 9 bases from V and 2 bases from J, with 21 bases between. The CDR3 protein is CAMSLGQGTTYNEQFF. The CDR3 DNA is TGTGCCATGAGCTTGGGGCAGGGGACCACCTACAATGAGCAGTTCTTC.

For this clonotype: This may arise from a read error, as a much more abundant clone is one base away. The rearrangement joins TRBV5-1 to TRBJ2-5, with unresolved D. The V gene's germline CDR1 is SGHRS and CDR2 YFSETQ. The CDR3 consists of 13 residues. V lost 4 bases and J lost 3, with 10 bases in between. DNA for the CDR3: TGCGCCAGCAGCGCAGGTGTGGAAGAGACCCAGTACTTC. Translated: CASSAGVEETQYF.

This clonotype was seen many times. The chain uses TRBV4-2 and TRBJ2-1; D gene unclear. Trimming removed 1 base from V and 9 bases from J, with 10 bases in between. Germline-derived CDR1 and CDR2 are LGHNA and YNFKEQ. The CDR3 extends over 13 amino acids. CDR3 DNA sequence: TGTGCCAGCAGCCAAGGTCGAGGCACTGAGCAGTTCTTC. Residues: CASSQGRGTEQFF.

At least ten counts were recorded for this clonotype. The rearrangement uses TRBV2 and TRBJ1-6; TRBD1 aligns across 9 bases. The V and J ends lost 6 bases and 9 bases, in that order; junction bases with no gene match: 15. This CDR3 has 17 residues. Germline V CDR1 and CDR2: SNHLY, FYNNEI. CDR3: CASSHPLTGTGRSPLHF. Written as DNA, the CDR3 is TGTGCCAGCAGCCACCCTTTAACCGGGACAGGGCGTTCACCCCTCCACTTT.

This clonotype came up many times. J is TRBJ2-2 and V is TRBV5-5, with TRBD2 matching 7 bases. Germline V gene sequence: CDR1 SGHKS, CDR2 YYEKEE (reference sequence). V lost 6 bases, J lost 6 bases, and 8 bases stayed unmatched. The length of the CDR3 is 14 residues. CDR3 sequence (DNA): TGTGCCAGCAACCAGAGGGGAGGGTCCGGGGAGCTGTTTTTT. Amino acids: CASNQRGGSGELFF.

The rearrangement links TRBV9 to TRBJ2-5; D possibly corresponds to TRBD2 (6 bases). Germline V gene data show CDR1 as SGDLS and CDR2 as YYNGEE. The V gene lost 4 bases and the J gene lost 4 bases, with 14 bases spanning the gap. The CDR3 is 14 amino acids. CDR3 region: CASSSVPEGETQYF. CDR3 nucleotide sequence: TGTGCCAGCAGCTCCGTTCCGGAGGGAGAGACCCAGTACTTC.

In its sample, this clonotype was seen many times. The CDR3 sequence is CASSLGTGVNQPQHF. The DNA for the CDR3 is TGTGCCAGCAGTTTAGGGACAGGGGTTAATCAGCCCCAGCATTTT. The chain employs TRBV12-3 or TRBV12-4 and TRBJ1-5; 9 bases align to TRBD1. The ends lost 1 base at V and 4 bases at J; junction bases unmatched: 2. CDR3 length: 15 residues.

This clonotype was counted many times. The chain combines TRBV10-3 with TRBJ1-1, with TRBD1 matching over 8 bases. Germline V gene sequence: CDR1 ENHRY, CDR2 SYGVKD. The CDR3 loop spans 14 amino acids. The ends lost 6 bases at V and 0 bases at J; junction bases unmatched: 3. CDR3: CAIRDRVVNTEAFF. The CDR3 DNA reads as TGTGCCATCAGGGACAGGGTGGTGAACACTGAAGCTTTCTTT.

In its sample, this clonotype was seen a few times. This rearrangement joins TRBV7-2 to TRBJ2-3; 10 positions match TRBD2. V shed 0 bases and J 3 bases; nucleotides not matched to a gene: 3. The germline gives CDR1 SGHTA, CDR2 FQGNSA. The CDR3 covers 16 residues. The CDR3 loop reads CASSLASGLATDTQYF. CDR3 nucleotides: TGTGCCAGCAGCTTAGCCTCGGGACTAGCGACAGATACGCAGTATTTT.

The chain links TRBV7-2 to TRBJ2-6; D is unresolved. The CDR3 is 16 residues long. Germline V gene data show CDR1 as SGHTA and CDR2 as FQGNSA. V was shortened by 5 bases and J by 4 bases, with 15 bases between the two germline ends. The DNA of the CDR3 is TGTGCCAGCAGCCGAAATCAGGTGTCCGGGGCCAACGTCCTGACTTTC. It yields the protein CASSRNQVSGANVLTF.

This clonotype was counted at least ten times. The rearrangement uses TRBV19 and TRBJ2-5; D unresolved. The CDR3 contains 13 residues. Trimming pared 6 bases from V and 5 bases from J, leaving 13 bases between. In germline, CDR1 is LNHDA, CDR2 SQIVND (reference sequence). The CDR3 nucleotides are TGTGCCAGTAGGATCAGGTTTGGGGAGACCCAGTACTTC. Its protein product is CASRIRFGETQYF.

In this sample, this clonotype turned up many times. The CDR3 DNA sequence: TGTGCCAGCAGCTGGGCTAGCGGGAGGGCCTCCGGGGAGCTGTTTTTT. Translated: CASSWASGRASGELFF. The chain joins TRBV5-5 to TRBJ2-2, with TRBD2 matching over 12 bases. This CDR3 spans 16 amino acids. V lost 3 bases, J lost 6 bases, and 6 bases stayed unmatched. CDR1 and CDR2 (germline): SGHKS, YYEKEE (reference sequence).

This sequence joins TRBV10-2 and TRBJ1-5, with TRBD1 as a possible D gene (6 bases). Trimming removed 0 bases from V and 0 bases from J, with 15 bases in between. Germline V gene data show CDR1 as WSHSY and CDR2 as SAAADI. This CDR3 region has 18 residues. CDR3 DNA sequence: TGCGCCAGCAGTGAGTCGGGGTGGGGGGCCTATAGCAATCAGCCCCAGCATTTT. Translated: CASSESGWGAYSNQPQHF.

Ten or more counts support this clonotype. The rearrangement uses TRBV20-1 and TRBJ1-1; weak D call: TRBD1 (5 bases). This CDR3 is built from 14 residues. V was trimmed by 6 bases and J by 5 bases, leaving 19 bases between them. The V gene's germline CDR1 is DFQATT and CDR2 SNEGSKA (reference sequence). The CDR3 protein is CSAHQTTRGTEAFF. DNA for the CDR3: TGCAGTGCCCACCAGACAACTAGGGGAACTGAAGCTTTCTTT.

This clonotype was found a few times. The chain joins TRBV12-3 or TRBV12-4 to TRBJ1-5, with a tentative D call TRBD1 (5 bases). This CDR3 region has 17 residues. V dropped 3 bases and J dropped 2 bases, with 17 bases sitting between them. CDR3 coding DNA: TGTGCCAGCAGTTTTGTAGTAGGGCTCAGGGGCAATCAGCCCCAGCATTTT. As protein: CASSFVVGLRGNQPQHF.

This clonotype has at least ten counts. This chain links TRBV18 with TRBJ2-7; either TRBD1 or TRBD2 may supply D (5 bases each). V lost 3 bases and J lost 2, with 11 bases in between. In germline, CDR1 is KGHSH, CDR2 LQKENI. CDR3 length equals 14 residues. Here the CDR3 DNA reads TGTGCCAGCTCACCGGGACGGGAAACCTACGAGCAGTACTTC. This sequence encodes CASSPGRETYEQYF.

This clonotype was observed a few times. V usage is TRBV4-2 and J usage is TRBJ1-2; D not certain. Germline-derived CDR1 and CDR2 are LGHNA and YNFKEQ. The CDR3 is 13 residues long. V lost 4 bases and J lost 4, with 10 bases in between. This chain's CDR3 is CASSPETIYGYTF. CDR3 DNA sequence: TGTGCCAGCAGCCCGGAAACCATCTATGGCTACACCTTC.

This clonotype was seen repeatedly, ten times or more. This chain uses TRBV20-1 with TRBJ2-3; D possibly corresponds to TRBD2 (6 bases). The CDR3 runs 17 residues. With 0 bases removed from V and 2 bases from J, the gap between germline ends came to 18 bases. CDR1 and CDR2 from the germline V gene are DFQATT and SNEGSKA (reference sequence). As DNA, the CDR3 is TGCAGTGCTAGAGATGAACGGGCTAGCGCGGCCACAGATACGCAGTATTTT. It translates to CSARDERASAATDTQYF.

This clonotype occurred many times. The J gene is TRBJ1-6, the V gene TRBV7-9, with D tentatively TRBD1 (5 bases). Germline CDR1 reads SEHNR; CDR2 reads FQNEAQ (reference sequence). The CDR3 is 14 amino acids. V was trimmed by 2 bases and J by 8 bases, leaving 10 bases between them. The CDR3 protein is CASSLRQGDSPLHF. The CDR3 DNA follows: TGTGCCAGCAGCTTAAGGCAGGGAGATTCACCCCTCCACTTT. The complete variable domain, with remaining parts taken from reference TRBV7-9 and TRBJ1-6, reads DTGVSQNPRHKITKRGQNVTFRCDPISEHNRLYWYRQTLGQGPEFLTYFQNEAQLEKSRLLSDRFSAERPKGSFSTLEIQRTEQGDSAMYLCASSLRQGDSPLHFGNGTRLTVT.

This clonotype was observed a few times. The V gene is TRBV6-5, the J gene TRBJ1-1, with 9 bases identical to TRBD1. With V trimmed by 2 bases and J by 5 bases, 6 bases remained unmatched. This CDR3 is built from 15 residues. The germline V gene has CDR1 MNHEY and CDR2 SVGAGI. CDR3 protein: CASSYPGQGWTEAFF. CDR3 nucleotide sequence: TGTGCCAGCAGTTACCCAGGACAGGGGTGGACTGAAGCTTTCTTT.

This clonotype was observed at least ten times. CDR3 residues: CASRSRDRGLTGELFF. In DNA form, the CDR3 reads TGTGCCAGCAGATCCCGGGACAGGGGGCTTACCGGGGAGCTGTTTTTT. The V gene is TRBV6-1, the J gene TRBJ2-2; 12 bases align to TRBD1. After removal of 6 bases from V and 5 bases from J, the junction contained 7 bases not matched to a gene. The CDR3 spans 16 residues. Germline-derived CDR1 and CDR2 are MNHNS and SASEGT.

This clonotype was seen at least ten times. This chain uses TRBV12-3 or TRBV12-4 with TRBJ1-2, with TRBD1 matching 9 bases. The CDR3 has 13 residues. Losses at the gene ends were 7 bases for V and 3 bases for J; bases not matched to a gene: 3. Here the CDR3 reads CASTGQGYYGYTF. The CDR3 DNA follows: TGTGCCAGCACGGGACAGGGCTACTATGGCTACACCTTC.

This clonotype occurred many times. The rearrangement joins TRBV9 to TRBJ2-3, with D possibly TRBD1 on 6 matching bases. The CDR3 extends over 15 amino acids. Germline CDR1 reads SGDLS; CDR2 reads YYNGEE. Trimming removed 3 bases at V and 2 bases at J, with 13 bases between. The CDR3 DNA is TGTGCCAGCAGCGGTATAGTGGGGGCCACAGATACGCAGTATTTT. The encoded protein is CASSGIVGATDTQYF.

In its sample, this clonotype was seen many times. This chain connects TRBV29-1 to TRBJ1-4, with 7 nucleotides matching TRBD1. Germline trimming cut 7 bases from V and 8 bases from J; bases unmatched to any gene: 4. The CDR3 contains 11 residues. CDR1 and CDR2 (germline): SQVTM, ANQGSEA. The CDR3 DNA is TGCAGCGCCCGGGACAGAGAAAAACTGTTTTTT. Its translation: CSARDREKLFF.

This clonotype was detected many times. The J gene is TRBJ1-1, the V gene TRBV20-1, with 7 bases that match TRBD1. Germline CDR1 is DFQATT and CDR2 is SNEGSKA (reference sequence). Trimming took 5 bases from V and 5 from J; bases not matched to a gene: 5. This CDR3 has 12 amino acids. This CDR3 is CSAGKGQTEAFF. DNA of the CDR3: TGCAGTGCTGGCAAGGGACAGACTGAAGCTTTCTTT.

This clonotype was recorded at least ten times. V is TRBV27 and J is TRBJ2-3; unclear D gene. The CDR3 runs to 17 residues. Germline V gene sequence: CDR1 MNHEY, CDR2 SMNVEV (reference sequence). V shed 4 bases and J shed 2 bases, with 19 bases lying between them. CDR3 amino acids: CASSSGYSFRDTDTQYF. CDR3 nucleotide sequence: TGTGCCAGCAGTTCGGGCTATTCTTTTAGGGACACAGATACGCAGTATTTT.